The clone carrying this T cell receptor (beta chain) was seen just once. Its antigen is not known. This record belongs to a study of memory CD4+ T cells and cytomegalovirus serostatus. Turning to the study itself: This sample comes from healthy Belgian adults, fewer than ten CMV seropositive, approximately 25 seronegative.

The repertoire was sequenced with immunoSEQ multiplex PCR; TCRdb's copy has only in-frame clones and lacks some. The sample shows 48,000 or so clones, roughly 78% of them seen only once. Study-level results: Of approximately 160 reported CMV TCRbeta sequences, roughly 70 were found in memory CD4+ repertoires.

The germline V and J ends were trimmed by 6 bases and 5 bases, with 14 bases remaining between them. The germline V gene encodes CDR1 SGHVS and CDR2 FNYEAQ. This CDR3 has 13 amino acids. Single viable CD3+CD4+CD8-CD45RO+ cells were sorted as the memory CD4+ T cells. CD4+ T cells were isolated by positive magnetic selection. The V call is TRBV7-6, the J call TRBJ2-7; D is perhaps TRBD2 (5 bases). The sample was memory CD4+ T cells from blood. This receptor was taken from an adult in good health and CMV-seronegative. For the CDR3, the DNA is TGTGCCAGCAGGGGAACTAGGGCCCACGAGCAGTACTTC. This gives the protein CASRGTRAHEQYF.